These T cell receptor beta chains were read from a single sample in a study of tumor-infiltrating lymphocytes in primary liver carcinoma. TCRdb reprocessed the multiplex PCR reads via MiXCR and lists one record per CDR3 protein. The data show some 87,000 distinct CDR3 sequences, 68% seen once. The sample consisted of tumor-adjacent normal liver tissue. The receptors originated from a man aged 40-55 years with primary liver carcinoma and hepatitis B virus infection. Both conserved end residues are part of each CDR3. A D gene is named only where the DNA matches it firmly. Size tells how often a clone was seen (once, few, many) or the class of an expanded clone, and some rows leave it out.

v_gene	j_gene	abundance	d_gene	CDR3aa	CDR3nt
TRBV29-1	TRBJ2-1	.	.	CSVEDGYDEEFF	TGCAGCGTTGAAGATGGTTACGATGAGGAGTTCTTC
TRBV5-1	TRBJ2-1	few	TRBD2	CASSLALAGPNEQFF	TGCGCCAGCAGCTTGGCACTAGCGGGGCCCAATGAGCAGTTCTTC
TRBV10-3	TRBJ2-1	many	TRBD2	CAISESILAGDVWNEQFF	TGTGCCATCAGTGAGTCGATCCTAGCGGGAGATGTGTGGAATGAGCAGTTCTTC
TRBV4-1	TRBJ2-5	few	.	CASSQAPGHGEYF	TGCGCCAGCAGCCAAGCCCCGGGACATGGAGAGTACTTC
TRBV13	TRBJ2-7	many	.	CASSLALEEGHTYEQYF	TGTGCCAGCAGCTTAGCCCTCGAGGAAGGACATACCTACGAGCAGTACTTC
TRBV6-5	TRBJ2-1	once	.	CASSSLASHNEQFF	TGTGCCAGCAGTTCATTAGCTTCCCACAATGAGCAGTTCTTT
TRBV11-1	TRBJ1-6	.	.	CASGQSYNSPLHF	TGCGCGTCGGGACAATCCTATAATTCACCCCTCCACTTT
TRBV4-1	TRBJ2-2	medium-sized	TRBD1	CASSLRQGEAGELFF	TGCGCCAGCAGCCTGAGACAGGGAGAAGCCGGGGAGCTGTTTTTT
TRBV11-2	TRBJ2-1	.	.	CASSSGHGNEQFF	TGTGCCAGCAGCTCCGGACACGGTAATGAGCAATTCTTC
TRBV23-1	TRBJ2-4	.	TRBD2	CASSQLGAGGIKGDIQYF	TGCGCCAGCAGTCAATTAGGAGCGGGAGGGATTAAGGGGGACATTCAGTACTTC
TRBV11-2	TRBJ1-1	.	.	CVSNSQVNTEAFF	TGTGTCAGCAACTCGCAGGTTAACACTGAAGCTTTCTTT
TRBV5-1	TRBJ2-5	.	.	CANSDRQETQYF	TGCGCCAACAGTGATAGACAAGAGACCCAGTACTTC
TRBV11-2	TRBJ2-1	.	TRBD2	CASSLVSGGVNEQFF	TGTGCCAGCAGCTTAGTTAGCGGGGGAGTCAATGAGCAGTTCTTC
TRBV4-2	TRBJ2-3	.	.	CASSQASRGRASDTQYF	TGTGCCAGCAGCCAAGCGAGCCGCGGTAGGGCCTCAGATACGCAGTATTTT
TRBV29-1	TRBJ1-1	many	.	CSVERQMNTEAFF	TGCAGCGTTGAGCGCCAGATGAACACTGAAGCTTTCTTT
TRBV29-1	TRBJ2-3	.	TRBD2	CSGEPTNGRVGDMQYF	TGCAGCGGCGAACCGACTAACGGGAGGGTGGGAGATATGCAGTATTTT